Below, 5 T cell receptor beta chains from the same sample are listed, as sequenced in a study of spatial heterogeneity in lung cancer (dated by TCRdb to the late 2010s). General conclusions and limits of the study: The tumor nonsynonymous mutation count correlated with the number of expanded intratumoral alpha and beta TCRs.

The time point tag for this specimen amounts to: sample taken at primary tumor resection. Their antigens remain unidentified. Library preparation was by 5' RACE. The reads were generated on a NextSeq 500. TCRdb passed the public sequencing reads through fastp at Q25 and MiXCR, retaining productive beta sequences. Every CDR3 protein is listed once, alongside the most common genes and DNA of its rows. For this sample the table gives about 16,000 distinct CDR3 sequences, of which 5% to 7% were detected only once. The ten largest make up 10% of the sample. The specimen comprised lung tumor tissue, sampled at surgery. Receptors were obtained from a female donor with early-stage non-small cell lung cancer.

This clonotype appeared many times. The V call is TRBV11-2, the J call TRBJ2-3; 7 bases fit TRBD2. The CDR3 length is 17 residues. V shed 5 bases, J shed 2 bases, and the junction held 13 bases outside the gene matches. Germline lookup yields CDR1 SGHAT and CDR2 FQNNGV. CDR3 in amino acids: CASSLEAGVLITDTQYF. CDR3 DNA: TGTGCCAGCAGCCTCGAGGCGGGAGTCCTCATCACAGATACGCAGTATTTT.

This clonotype occurred many times. The CDR3 is CASSLAGGYNEQFF. The DNA of the CDR3 is TGTGCCAGTAGTCTGGCAGGGGGCTACAATGAGCAGTTCTTC. The gene calls are TRBV19 and TRBJ2-1; 7 positions agree with TRBD1. The germline gives CDR1 LNHDA, CDR2 SQIVND (reference sequence). V dropped 5 bases and J dropped 3; count of bases not matched to a gene: 4. This CDR3 has 14 residues.

This clonotype was counted only a few times. This chain uses TRBV5-6 with TRBJ2-3; TRBD2 matches at 7 bases. Germline CDR1 is SGHDT and CDR2 is YYEEEE. This CDR3 has 16 amino acids. V lost 0 bases, J lost 0 bases, and 4 bases stayed unmatched. CDR3 bases: TGTGCCAGCAGCTTGGCCGTGCGGGAGAGCACAGATACGCAGTATTTT. The encoded protein is CASSLAVRESTDTQYF.

The chain uses TRBV18 and TRBJ1-1, with 7 bases lining up with TRBD1. The CDR3 is made up of 14 amino acids. V shed 3 bases, J shed 3 bases, and the junction held 4 bases outside the gene matches. Germline assignment: CDR1 KGHSH and CDR2 LQKENI. As DNA, the CDR3 is TGTGCCAGCTCACCTATCAGGGGGGACACTGAAGCTTTCTTT. Protein product: CASSPIRGDTEAFF.

This clonotype was found many times. This chain connects TRBV6-5 to TRBJ2-7, with TRBD1 identical over 9 bases. Looked up from germline, CDR1 is MNHEY and CDR2 is SVGAGI. V was clipped by 6 bases and J by 4 bases; unmatched bases: 10. The length of the CDR3 is 15 residues. The CDR3 region has the DNA TGTGCCAGCAGAATTGCCGGGACAGGGTTATACGAGCAGTACTTC. Translated: CASRIAGTGLYEQYF.